Described below is a single T cell receptor beta chain sequence and its context. Its matching antigen is unknown. This sample was included in a study of shared clonotypes between healthy human individuals. General study results and limits: Generally, naive subsets came out with larger estimated richness than memory subsets.

Measured with immunoSEQ multiplex PCR; TCRdb has only the in-frame clones, and not every one. Among a few million clones listed, under 95% were seen once. Per the germline V gene, CDR1 is LNHDA and CDR2 is SQIVND (reference sequence). The CDR3 loop spans 13 amino acids. The V and J ends lost 7 bases and 6 bases respectively, with 14 bases between them. Sequences were obtained from naive CD4+ T cells from PBMCs. Subset indicated: CD45RA+ positively selected. The genes are TRBV19 and TRBJ2-3; either TRBD1 or TRBD2 may fit D (6 bases each). The source is a man aged 18-30 years in good health. Some clones in this sample may be carry-over from other donors' samples. The DNA for the CDR3 is TGTGCCAGTACCTGGTGGGGGGCCGATACGCAGTATTTT. This sequence encodes CASTWWGADTQYF.